This T cell receptor (beta chain) was sequenced for a study of blood T cell repertoires in COVID-19. Overall study context: The United States, Italy and Spain provided the acute and convalescent COVID-19 samples. Sources were T cells, B-cell-depleted T cells, or PBMCs; the material itself was cDNA or gDNA.

Per the study methods: By means of reference gene primer amplification, nucleated cell counts were estimated. Only in-frame clones appear in the TCRdb table, and some are missing; sequencing was by immunoSEQ multiplex PCR. From that table come the V and J calls and clone size; the DNA was used to work out D and trimming. The table has 100,000 or so clones, more than 85% seen once; the top ten hold 3%. Trimming took off 0 bases at V and 2 bases at J, with 5 bases between the two ends. The CDR3 has 14 amino acids. Germline CDR1 reads LGHDT; CDR2 reads YNNKEL (reference sequence). The V and J genes are TRBV3-1 (or the pseudogene TRBV3-2) and TRBJ1-5, with D unclear. This TCR was sampled from a man aged 45-65 years with active or convalescent COVID-19. Sequences were obtained from peripheral blood. The CDR3: CASSQERGNQPQHF. CDR3 sequence (DNA): TGTGCCAGCAGCCAAGAACGGGGCAATCAGCCCCAGCATTTT.